Listed below are T cell receptor beta chains from one sample, sequenced in a study of response to subunit inactivated influenza vaccine. TCRdb independently ran MiXCR on the RT-PCR reads; one entry per CDR3 protein. The sample gives roughly 650,000 distinct CDR3 sequences, 15% to 18% of which show up once; 9.5% to 13% is in the top ten. The material was PBMCs from blood, obtained about 13 days after vaccination. The receptors come from a man aged 50 to 60 who received an inactivated influenza vaccine. Each CDR3 is given with its conserved first and last residue. The D gene is left open where the match is weak. Expanded clones get a size class; other rows say once, few or many, or leave the size out.

cdr3_nt,cdr3_aa,j_call,v_call,d_call,clone_size
TGCAGTGCTATGCTATTAGCCCAGCATTTT,CSAMLLAQHF,TRBJ1-5,TRBV20-1,NA,many
TGTGCCAGCAGTTACAACCGGGCTGGGGCCAACGTCCTGACTTTC,CASSYNRAGANVLTF,TRBJ2-6,TRBV6-5,NA,NA
TGTGCCAGCAGCCCAAATAGCGAACCATACAATGAGCAGTTCTTC,CASSPNSEPYNEQFF,TRBJ2-1,TRBV7-3,NA,NA
TGTGCCAGTGGGGTGGCGACTAGCGGGACAGGCGAGCAGTACTTC,CASGVATSGTGEQYF,TRBJ2-7,TRBV6-1,TRBD2,many
TGTGCCACATGTGCCGGACGGTACCTATCCTACGAGCAGTACTTC,CATCAGRYLSYEQYF,TRBJ2-7,TRBV21-1,NA,few
TGTGCCAGCAGCTTGAATAGGGGGCCAAGGAAGGCTTTCTTT,CASSLNRGPRKAFF,TRBJ1-1,TRBV5-6,TRBD1,NA
TGTGCCACCAGCAGAGATCTTCGCACAGATACGCAGTATTTT,CATSRDLRTDTQYF,TRBJ2-3,TRBV15,NA,few
TGCGCCAGCAGCTTGGGGGCTAGCGGGAGCCCAGAGACCCAGTACTTC,CASSLGASGSPETQYF,TRBJ2-5,TRBV5-1,TRBD2,NA
TGTGCCAGCAGCCAAGATGAAAGGCTGGGAGATACGCAGTATTTT,CASSQDERLGDTQYF,TRBJ2-3,TRBV3-1,NA,NA
TGTGCCAGCAGCTCGCTTCAGGGCCACGAGCAGTACTTC,CASSSLQGHEQYF,TRBJ2-7,TRBV7-2,NA,NA
TGTGCCAGCAGTGAGGGTCAGCTCTATGGCTACACCTTC,CASSEGQLYGYTF,TRBJ1-2,TRBV25-1,NA,NA
TGTGCCTGGAGGGGCGGGACAGGGGGCTTGAAGCAGTACTTC,CAWRGGTGGLKQYF,TRBJ2-7,TRBV30,TRBD1,many
TGCAGTGGTACACCGGGACAAATTTACGAGCAGTACTTC,CSGTPGQIYEQYF,TRBJ2-7,TRBV20-1,NA,many
TGCGCCAGCAGCATGCGGCGGGACAACTTCTTATCGAACACCGGGGAGCTGTTTTTT,CASSMRRDNFLSNTGELFF,TRBJ2-2,TRBV5-1,NA,NA
TGTGCCAGCAGTTCGGCAGGAGACCAAGAGACCCAGTACTTC,CASSSAGDQETQYF,TRBJ2-5,TRBV27,NA,NA
TGCAGTGCTAGCCATGATTGGGCAGACGAGCAGTACTTC,CSASHDWADEQYF,TRBJ2-7,TRBV20-1,NA,few
TGTGCCAGCAGCTTATGGCTCCAAGAGACCCAGTACTTC,CASSLWLQETQYF,TRBJ2-5,TRBV7-2,NA,many
TGCGCCAGCAGCGCCGGGGAATACAATGAGCAGTTCTTC,CASSAGEYNEQFF,TRBJ2-1,TRBV5-1,NA,few
TGCGCCAGCAGCCAAGATAGTTGGGATACGCAGTATTTT,CASSQDSWDTQYF,TRBJ2-3,TRBV4-3,NA,few
TGTGCCAGCAGTTTCCGAGCCCAACTAGCGGGCACAGATACGCAGTATTTT,CASSFRAQLAGTDTQYF,TRBJ2-3,TRBV12-3/TRBV12-4,TRBD2,NA
TGTGCCAGCAGCGGCGGGAGGTTCTCCTACAATGAGCAGTTCTTC,CASSGGRFSYNEQFF,TRBJ2-1,TRBV25-1,TRBD2,few
TGTGCCAGCAGCTTAGCGAGGGGGCGATCCACAGATACGCAGTATTTT,CASSLARGRSTDTQYF,TRBJ2-3,TRBV5-6,TRBD1,NA
TGTGCCAGCAGCCCCCCTAGCGGGAGAAGGGTTACGCAGTATTTT,CASSPPSGRRVTQYF,TRBJ2-3,TRBV13,TRBD2,NA
TGTGCCATCAACCGGGACTCGAACACCGGGGAGCTGTTTTTT,CAINRDSNTGELFF,TRBJ2-2,TRBV10-3,NA,NA
TGTGCCAGCAGCGTAGCGACAGGGAGGCCAGATACGCAGTATTTT,CASSVATGRPDTQYF,TRBJ2-3,TRBV9,NA,few
TGTGCCAGCAGCCAAGAGGTGGGGCACCAAGAGACCCAGTACTTC,CASSQEVGHQETQYF,TRBJ2-5,TRBV3-1,NA,NA
TGCGCCAGCAGCTTGCGGCACGGCCTCACAGAGACCCAGTACTTC,CASSLRHGLTETQYF,TRBJ2-5,TRBV5-1,NA,few
TGTGCCAGCAGTGATAAAGACAGGGATCCCGGGGAGCTGTTTTTT,CASSDKDRDPGELFF,TRBJ2-2,TRBV12-3/TRBV12-4,TRBD1,few
TGTGCCAGCAGCTTAGAACTAGCACCGGGGACCCAGTACTTC,CASSLELAPGTQYF,TRBJ2-5,TRBV7-9,NA,NA
TGTGCCAGCAGCCTAACCACAGGGATCCGAGAGACCCAGTACTTC,CASSLTTGIRETQYF,TRBJ2-5,TRBV14,NA,NA
TGTGCCAGCAGCCCCACCATAAATCCCCATTCACCCCTCCACTTT,CASSPTINPHSPLHF,TRBJ1-6,TRBV7-2,NA,few
TGTGCCAGTAGGGGCGGGGGGCTGGTCACTGAAGCTTTCTTT,CASRGGGLVTEAFF,TRBJ1-1,TRBV28,NA,NA
TGTGCCAGCAGTTACTTCGAAAAGGGCGAGCAGTACTTC,CASSYFEKGEQYF,TRBJ2-7,TRBV6-2/TRBV6-3,NA,NA
TGCAGCGTTGTGAAGAGGTTCTCCTACGAGCAGTACTTC,CSVVKRFSYEQYF,TRBJ2-7,TRBV29-1,NA,many
TGTGCCTGGAGCCAACTAGCGGGAGTCCGAGAGCAGTTCTTC,CAWSQLAGVREQFF,TRBJ2-1,TRBV30,TRBD2,few
TGTGCCAGCAGCTTTATCGAGACCCAGTACTTC,CASSFIETQYF,TRBJ2-5,TRBV7-2,NA,few
TGTGCCAGCATTGTGGGAGGGCCTTCCTACGAGCAGTACTTC,CASIVGGPSYEQYF,TRBJ2-7,TRBV6-4,TRBD2,NA
TGCGCCAGCAGCCAAGAGGGGCAGTCCTACGAGCAGTACTTC,CASSQEGQSYEQYF,TRBJ2-7,TRBV4-1,NA,NA
TGCAGTGCTACAGGTTGGGGAGGCTACACCTTC,CSATGWGGYTF,TRBJ1-2,TRBV20-1,NA,few
TGTGCCATCAGCCAAAGCAGGGGTATCGATGAGCAGTTCTTC,CAISQSRGIDEQFF,TRBJ2-1,TRBV10-3,NA,NA
TGCAGCGGACGGGAAGTCTACAATGAGCAGTTCTTC,CSGREVYNEQFF,TRBJ2-1,TRBV29-1,NA,few
TGTGCCAGCTCGGCCTCACTAGTTTCGGTAGAGACCCAGTACTTC,CASSASLVSVETQYF,TRBJ2-5,TRBV18,NA,NA
TGTGCCAGCAGCCAAACAGGGGGTAGAGATACGCAGTATTTT,CASSQTGGRDTQYF,TRBJ2-3,TRBV7-9,TRBD1,few
TGTGCCAGCAGAAATACGGGGGAGTTCGATACGCAGTATTTT,CASRNTGEFDTQYF,TRBJ2-3,TRBV6-2/TRBV6-3,NA,few
TGCGCCAGCAGCACCGGATACACAGGGGGAGAGACCCAGTACTTC,CASSTGYTGGETQYF,TRBJ2-5,TRBV5-1,TRBD1,few
TGCGCCAGCAGCCAAGATATACTAGCGGGATCCTTTCCCTACAATGAGCAGTTCTTC,CASSQDILAGSFPYNEQFF,TRBJ2-1,TRBV4-3,TRBD2,few